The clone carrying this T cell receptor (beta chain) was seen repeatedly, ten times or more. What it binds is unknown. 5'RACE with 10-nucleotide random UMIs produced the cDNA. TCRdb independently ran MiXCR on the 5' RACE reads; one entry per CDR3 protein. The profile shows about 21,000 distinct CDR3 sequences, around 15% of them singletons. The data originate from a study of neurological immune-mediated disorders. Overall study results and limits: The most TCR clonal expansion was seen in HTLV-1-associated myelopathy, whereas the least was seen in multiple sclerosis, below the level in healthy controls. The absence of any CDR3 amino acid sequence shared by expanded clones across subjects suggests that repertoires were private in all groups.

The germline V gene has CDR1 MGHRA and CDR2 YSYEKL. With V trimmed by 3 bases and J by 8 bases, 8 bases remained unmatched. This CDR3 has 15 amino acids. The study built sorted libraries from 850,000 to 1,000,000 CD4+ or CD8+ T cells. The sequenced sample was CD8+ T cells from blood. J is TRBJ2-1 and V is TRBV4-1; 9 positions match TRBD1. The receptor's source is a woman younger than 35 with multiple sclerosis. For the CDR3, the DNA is TGCGCCAGCAGCCAGATCCGGGACAGGGTCGATGAGCAGTTCTTC. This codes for CASSQIRDRVDEQFF.